The rows below give T cell receptor beta chains drawn from one sample of a study of blood T cell repertoires in COVID-19. Generated by immunoSEQ multiplex PCR, the TCRdb table keeps only in-frame clones and is missing some. The repertoire holds 150,000 to 200,000 clones, with under 95% as singletons. Specimen: peripheral blood. The receptors come from a man in his fifties or sixties with active or convalescent COVID-19. CDR3s include the opening cysteine and the closing phenylalanine or tryptophan. D genes are given only for firm matches. Clone size appears in some rows only: once, few, many, or a class for an expanded clone.

j_call	clone_size	d_call	v_call	cdr3_aa	cdr3_nt
TRBJ2-2	-	-	TRBV5-1	CASRRGMGGANTGELFF	TGCGCCAGCAGACGGGGTATGGGAGGCGCGAACACCGGGGAGCTGTTTTTT
TRBJ2-2	-	-	TRBV5-1	CASRILGISTGELFF	TGCGCCAGCAGGATACTAGGGATCAGCACCGGGGAGCTGTTTTTT
TRBJ1-2	-	-	TRBV3-1/TRBV3-2	CASSPSWEGSGYTF	TGTGCCAGCAGCCCGAGTTGGGAGGGCAGTGGCTACACCTTC
TRBJ2-3	-	-	TRBV6-5	CASGGSTDTQYF	TGTGCCAGCGGGGGGAGCACAGATACGCAGTATTTT
TRBJ1-5	-	-	TRBV12-3/TRBV12-4	CASSPNQGQPQHF	TGTGCCAGCAGTCCAAACCAGGGACAGCCCCAGCATTTT
TRBJ2-7	once	TRBD1	TRBV7-6	CASSMRTGFPYEQYF	TGTGCCAGCAGCATGCGGACAGGGTTCCCCTACGAGCAGTACTTC
TRBJ1-1	-	-	TRBV21-1	CASRLLGDTEAFF	TGTGCCAGCAGATTGCTGGGAGACACTGAAGCTTTCTTT
TRBJ1-2	-	TRBD1	TRBV6-2/TRBV6-3	CASSPNKDRPNYGYTF	TGTGCCAGCAGCCCTAATAAGGACAGGCCCAACTATGGCTACACCTTC
TRBJ2-7	-	-	TRBV3-1/TRBV3-2	CASSQLKGAGVQYF	TGTGCCAGCAGCCAATTAAAGGGAGCTGGTGTGCAGTACTTC
TRBJ2-1	once	TRBD2	TRBV7-2	CASSLGLVGNEQFF	TGTGCCAGCAGCCTCGGACTAGTCGGCAATGAGCAGTTCTTC
TRBJ1-2	-	-	TRBV2	CASSTMVGVYGYTF	TGTGCCAGCAGTACAATGGTAGGGGTCTATGGCTACACCTTC
TRBJ2-3	-	-	TRBV10-3	CAIQGPSTDTQYF	TGTGCCATCCAGGGGCCTAGCACAGATACGCAGTATTTT
TRBJ1-4	-	TRBD1	TRBV6-6	CASETGQGSEKLFF	TGTGCCAGTGAGACGGGACAGGGCAGTGAAAAACTGTTTTTT
TRBJ1-1	-	-	TRBV3-1/TRBV3-2	CASSRSSPGNTEAFF	TGTGCCAGCAGCCGGTCTTCTCCGGGAAACACTGAAGCTTTCTTT